Listed here are 20 T cell receptor beta chains from one sample, sequenced in a study of T cells after yellow fever vaccination. TCRdb analysed the 5' RACE reads with MiXCR anew, one entry per CDR3 protein. Seen here are hundreds of thousands of distinct CDR3 sequences, 8% to 10% observed once, and the top ten hold roughly 18%. The starting material was PBMCs, obtained on the day of the first yellow fever vaccination. Every receptor here comes from a young man who received the YFV17D yellow fever vaccine.

J is TRBJ2-5 and V is TRBV3-1; possible D gene TRBD2, 5 bases. The CDR3 consists of 15 residues. Trimming cost V 1 base and J 7 bases, with 16 bases left between them. Germline V gene lookup returns CDR1 LGHDT and CDR2 YNNKEL (reference sequence). As DNA, the CDR3 is TGTGCCAGCAGCCAAGGGACTCTTCCAGCTGTGACCCAGTACTTC. As protein: CASSQGTLPAVTQYF.

This clonotype was detected many times. The chain couples TRBV9 to TRBJ2-7, with a possible D match to TRBD1 (6 bases). CDR1 is SGDLS and CDR2 is YYNGEE in the germline V gene. V lost 4 bases to trimming and J lost 6 bases, with 17 bases between them. CDR3 length: 14 amino acids. CDR3 residues: CASSPRGQFREQYF. The CDR3 DNA reads TGTGCCAGCAGCCCAAGAGGACAGTTCCGCGAGCAGTACTTC.

This clonotype was seen only a few times. This chain links TRBV6-1 with TRBJ2-1; TRBD1 aligns across 7 bases. This CDR3 has 14 amino acids. The germline V gene encodes CDR1 MNHNS and CDR2 SASEGT. The ends lost 6 bases at V and 5 bases at J; junction bases unmatched: 7. The CDR3 nucleotides read TGTGCCAGCAGAGCCGGGACAGTTCACAATGAGCAGTTCTTC. It codes for CASRAGTVHNEQFF.

In this sample, this clonotype turned up a few times. This rearrangement joins TRBV9 to TRBJ1-2; perhaps TRBD1 as D (6 bases). This CDR3 is built from 17 residues. The ends were cut back, 0 bases at V and 2 bases at J, with 17 bases in the middle. Germline CDR1 is SGDLS and CDR2 is YYNGEE. The CDR3 spells CASSVVRDTGPNYGYTF. The CDR3, as DNA: TGTGCCAGCAGCGTAGTCAGAGACACAGGGCCAAACTATGGCTACACCTTC.

V and J are TRBV24-1 and TRBJ2-2, with a weak D call TRBD2 (7 bases). The CDR3 is 15 residues long. With 9 bases removed from V and 0 bases from J, the gap between germline ends came to 13 bases. Germline V gene data show CDR1 as KGHDR and CDR2 as SFDVKD. The CDR3 loop is CATGGDNANTGELFF. The CDR3 nucleotides are TGTGCCACCGGGGGGGACAACGCGAACACCGGGGAGCTGTTTTTT.

The chain carries TRBV7-2 and TRBJ2-5; possibly TRBD1 for D (6 bases). V lost 6 bases and J lost 7, with 18 bases in between. Per germline, CDR1 SGHTA and CDR2 FQGNSA. The length of the CDR3 is 14 residues. The CDR3 loop reads CASRSGQKVGTQYF. CDR3 coding DNA: TGTGCCAGCAGATCCGGACAGAAGGTCGGGACCCAGTACTTC.

A few counts support this clonotype. V gene TRBV5-1 combines with J gene TRBJ1-3; D is undetermined. V was trimmed by 0 bases and J by 0 bases, leaving 10 bases between them. In germline, CDR1 is SGHRS, CDR2 YFSETQ. The CDR3 loop spans 16 amino acids. The CDR3 sequence is CASSLAPLSSGNTIYF. CDR3 DNA sequence: TGCGCCAGCAGCTTGGCCCCACTAAGCTCTGGAAACACCATATATTTT.

This clonotype was counted many times. V gene TRBV11-1 combines with J gene TRBJ2-6; 11 bases align to TRBD1. Germline trimming cut 5 bases from V and 4 bases from J; bases unmatched to any gene: 16. Looked up from germline, CDR1 is SGHAT and CDR2 is FQDESV (reference sequence). This CDR3 comprises 20 residues. The CDR3 sequence: CASSAGPGTGGFSGANVLTF. The DNA of the CDR3 is TGTGCCAGCAGCGCGGGTCCCGGGACAGGGGGATTCTCCGGGGCCAACGTCCTGACTTTC.

The chain couples TRBV9 to TRBJ2-2, with 11 positions matching TRBD2. CDR3 length equals 17 residues. The germline CDR1 and CDR2 sequences are SGDLS and YYNGEE. J gave up 5 bases and V 3 bases, and 9 bases lay outside the gene matches. The CDR3 nucleotides read TGTGCCAGCAGCGGCCGACTAGCGGGGCAGAAAACCGGGGAGCTGTTTTTT. Its translation: CASSGRLAGQKTGELFF. The complete variable domain, with remaining parts taken from reference TRBV9 and TRBJ2-2, reads DSGVTQTPKHLITATGQRVTLRCSPRSGDLSVYWYQQSLDQGLQFLIQYYNGEERAKGNILERFSAQQFPDLHSELNLSSLELGDSALYFCASSGRLAGQKTGELFFGEGSRLTVL.

This clonotype showed up just a few times. The V call is TRBV20-1, the J call TRBJ2-7, with 8 bases matching TRBD2. The germline CDR1 and CDR2 sequences are DFQATT and SNEGSKA (reference sequence). This CDR3 is built from 15 residues. J gave up 3 bases and V 0 bases, and 7 bases lay outside the gene matches. DNA of the CDR3: TGCAGTGCTAGAGACCCTCGGGGGGGTGACTACGAGCAGTACTTC. Its translation: CSARDPRGGDYEQYF.

The table lists this clonotype with many counts. The CDR3, as DNA: TGTGCCAGCAGTCCAGGGCCCGAGGAGTTCTTC. Protein product: CASSPGPEEFF. This chain joins TRBV12-3 or TRBV12-4 and TRBJ2-1; perhaps TRBD1 as D (5 bases). V lost 5 bases, J lost 14 bases, and 13 bases lay in between. The CDR3 sequence is 11 residues long.

This clonotype was observed at least ten times. CDR3 protein: CASSLLAGGADTQYF. The CDR3 nucleotides are TGTGCCAGCAGCTTACTAGCGGGGGGGGCAGATACGCAGTATTTT. The chain uses TRBV5-6 and TRBJ2-3; 13 bases match TRBD2. CDR1 SGHDT and CDR2 YYEEEE come from the germline V gene. The V segment lost 2 bases and the J segment 4 bases; nucleotides outside the gene matches: 1. The CDR3 runs 15 residues.

Ten or more counts support this clonotype. V gene TRBV6-1 combines with J gene TRBJ1-1, with TRBD1 as a possible D gene (5 bases). V was clipped by 6 bases and J by 5 bases, with 13 bases between them. Germline lookup yields CDR1 MNHNS and CDR2 SASEGT. The CDR3 sequence is 13 residues long. The CDR3 DNA sequence: TGTGCCAGCAGCAGGGACCCCCGGACTGAAGCTTTCTTT. Its translation: CASSRDPRTEAFF.

This clonotype was recorded a few times. The chain combines TRBV5-6 with TRBJ2-4; D possibly matches TRBD1 or TRBD2 (5 bases each). Deletions cut 3 bases from V and 7 bases from J, with 14 bases between. CDR1 and CDR2 (germline): SGHDT, YYEEEE. CDR3 length equals 14 residues. The CDR3 protein is CASSYPLGENIQYF. The CDR3 DNA follows: TGTGCCAGCAGCTACCCACTGGGGGAGAACATTCAGTACTTC.

The rearrangement links TRBV5-1 to TRBJ1-1, with TRBD1 as a possible D gene (5 bases). Germline CDR1 reads SGHRS; CDR2 reads YFSETQ. The CDR3 totals 14 residues. The germline V and J ends were trimmed by 0 bases and 5 bases, with 11 bases remaining between them. DNA for the CDR3: TGCGCCAGCAGCTTGGTTTCGGGGCGGACTGAAGCTTTCTTT. It encodes CASSLVSGRTEAFF.

The V call is TRBV18, the J call TRBJ2-1, with TRBD2 matching 10 bases. Germline trimming cut 6 bases from V and 5 bases from J; bases unmatched to any gene: 7. Per germline, CDR1 KGHSH and CDR2 LQKENI. This CDR3 contains 15 residues. As DNA, the CDR3 is TGTGCCAGCTCCCTAGGACTAGCGGAGAACAATGAGCAGTTCTTC. Translated: CASSLGLAENNEQFF.

The J gene is TRBJ2-4, the V gene TRBV4-3; D remains unclear. V was trimmed by 1 base and J by 6 bases, leaving 10 bases between them. This CDR3 has 14 amino acids. CDR1 and CDR2 from the germline V gene are LGHNA and YSLEER. CDR3 loop: CASSQGSYSNIQYF. CDR3 in DNA: TGCGCCAGCAGCCAAGGGTCATACTCAAACATTCAGTACTTC.

A few counts support this clonotype. This sequence joins TRBV4-2 and TRBJ2-6; tentatively, D is TRBD1 (6 bases). The CDR3 contains 17 residues. With 2 bases removed from V and 0 bases from J, the gap between germline ends came to 11 bases. CDR1 LGHNA and CDR2 YNFKEQ come from the germline V gene. CDR3 sequence (DNA): TGTGCCAGCAGCCAAACGGGACAAAACTCTGGGGCCAACGTCCTGACTTTC. The encoded protein is CASSQTGQNSGANVLTF.

The rearrangement links TRBV7-6 to TRBJ1-1, with D tentatively TRBD1 (6 bases). The germline CDR1 and CDR2 sequences are SGHVS and FNYEAQ. There are 15 residues in the CDR3. V was clipped by 0 bases and J by 6 bases, with 14 bases between them. This chain's CDR3 is CASSLALGAGPEAFF. The CDR3 nucleotides are TGTGCCAGCAGCTTAGCGCTGGGGGCAGGGCCTGAAGCTTTCTTT.

This clonotype has more than one count but fewer than ten. V is TRBV5-1 and J is TRBJ1-1; D possibly corresponds to TRBD1 (5 bases). Trimming removed 2 bases from V and 1 base from J, with 9 bases in between. CDR1 and CDR2 from the germline V gene are SGHRS and YFSETQ. The CDR3 spans 14 residues. The CDR3 region is CASSFGDGNTEAFF. In DNA form, the CDR3 reads TGCGCCAGCAGCTTTGGGGACGGGAACACTGAAGCTTTCTTT.